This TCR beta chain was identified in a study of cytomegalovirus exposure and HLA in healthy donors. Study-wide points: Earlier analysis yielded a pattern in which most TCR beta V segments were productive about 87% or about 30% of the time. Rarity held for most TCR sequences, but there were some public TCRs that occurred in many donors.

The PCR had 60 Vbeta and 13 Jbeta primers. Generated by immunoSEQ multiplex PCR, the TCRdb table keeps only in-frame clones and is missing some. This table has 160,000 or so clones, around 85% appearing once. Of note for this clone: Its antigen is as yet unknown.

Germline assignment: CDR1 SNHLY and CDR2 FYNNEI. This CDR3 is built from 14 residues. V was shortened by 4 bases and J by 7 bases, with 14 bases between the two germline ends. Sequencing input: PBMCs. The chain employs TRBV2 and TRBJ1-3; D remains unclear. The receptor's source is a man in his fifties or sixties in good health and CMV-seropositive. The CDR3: CASSVLASGNTIYF. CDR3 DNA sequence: TGTGCCAGCAGTGTCCTGGCATCCGGGAACACCATATATTTT.